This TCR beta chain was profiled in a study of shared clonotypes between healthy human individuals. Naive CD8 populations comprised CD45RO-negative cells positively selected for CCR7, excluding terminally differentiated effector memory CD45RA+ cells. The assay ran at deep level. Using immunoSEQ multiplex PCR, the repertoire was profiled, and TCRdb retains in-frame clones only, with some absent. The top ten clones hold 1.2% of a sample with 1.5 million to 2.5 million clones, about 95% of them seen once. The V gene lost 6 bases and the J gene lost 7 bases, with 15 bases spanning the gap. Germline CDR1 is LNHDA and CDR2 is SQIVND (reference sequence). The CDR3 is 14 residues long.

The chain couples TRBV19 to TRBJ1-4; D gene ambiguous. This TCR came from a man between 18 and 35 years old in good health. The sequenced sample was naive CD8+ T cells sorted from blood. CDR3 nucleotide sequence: TGTGCCAGTAGCAGGACTCTCCCCAGTGAAAAACTGTTTTTT. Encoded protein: CASSRTLPSEKLFF.